This TCR gamma chain originates from a study of human gamma delta and Vdelta1 T cells. Comments on this clone: TCRdb lists the protein of a much larger clone for this DNA, which differs at residue 7, so this is likely a read error; the protein given here is translated from the DNA itself.

Germline loops: CDR1 VINAFY, CDR2 YDVSNSKD. The V and J ends lost 0 bases and 7 bases, in that order; junction bases with no gene match: 9. This CDR3 comprises 14 residues. TCRdb re-called the PCR reads via CATT. In the table there are thousands of gamma-chain clones, around 5.3% of which are singletons. The sequencing input was naive CD27+ Vdelta1 gamma-delta T cells from blood. The rearrangement uses TRGV5 and TRGJ1 or TRGJ2. Assignment of the J gene here rests on matching the DNA to germline, because TCRdb gives none. The clonotype originates from a human donor in good health. Here the CDR3 reads CATWDRQGRYKKLF. The DNA for the CDR3 is TGTGCCACCTGGGACAGGCAGGGGAGGTATAAGAAACTCTTT.